This TCR beta chain comes out of a study of siplizumab effects on memory and regulatory T cells. Study-wide findings and caveats: Significantly reduced by siplizumab was the cumulative frequency of alloreactive sequences, namely those traceable to unstimulated CD4+ memory cells.

As to this clone: The target antigen is unknown.

This CDR3 contains 16 residues. The V and J ends lost 3 bases and 2 bases respectively, with 13 bases between them. In germline, CDR1 is MGHDK, CDR2 SYGVNS. In a few donor pairs, unstimulated naive, memory, effector memory and TEMRA subsets were sequenced. Assay used: immunoSEQ multiplex PCR; TCRdb lists only in-frame clones, some missing. Altogether under 70,000 clones are present, 70% to 85% being singletons, with the ten largest covering 0.4% to 0.5%. The source of this sequence is a human donor in good health. The source material was memory CD4+ T cells sorted from blood. The V call is TRBV25-1, the J call TRBJ1-4; the D gene is possibly TRBD1 (6 bases). In DNA form, the CDR3 reads TGTGCCAGCAGTGATAGTCGAGGGGGGACTAATGAAAAACTGTTTTTT. It yields the protein CASSDSRGGTNEKLFF.